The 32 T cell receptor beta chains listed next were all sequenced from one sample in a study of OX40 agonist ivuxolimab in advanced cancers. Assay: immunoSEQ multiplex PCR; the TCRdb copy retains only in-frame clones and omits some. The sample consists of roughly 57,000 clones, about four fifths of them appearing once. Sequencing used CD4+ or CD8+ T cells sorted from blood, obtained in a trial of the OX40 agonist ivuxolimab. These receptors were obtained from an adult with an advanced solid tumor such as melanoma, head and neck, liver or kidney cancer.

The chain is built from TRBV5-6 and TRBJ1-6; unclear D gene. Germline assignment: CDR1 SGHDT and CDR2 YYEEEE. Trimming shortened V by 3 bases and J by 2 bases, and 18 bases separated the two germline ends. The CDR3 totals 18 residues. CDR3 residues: CASSSDPGYPPYNSPLHF. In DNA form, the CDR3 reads TGTGCCAGCAGCTCCGATCCGGGATACCCTCCCTATAATTCACCCCTCCACTTT.

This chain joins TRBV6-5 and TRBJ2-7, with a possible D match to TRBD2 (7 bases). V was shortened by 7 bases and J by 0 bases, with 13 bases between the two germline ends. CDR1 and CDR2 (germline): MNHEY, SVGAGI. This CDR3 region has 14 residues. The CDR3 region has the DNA TGTGCCAGCAAACCCGGGGGGCCCTCCTACGAGCAGTACTTC. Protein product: CASKPGGPSYEQYF.

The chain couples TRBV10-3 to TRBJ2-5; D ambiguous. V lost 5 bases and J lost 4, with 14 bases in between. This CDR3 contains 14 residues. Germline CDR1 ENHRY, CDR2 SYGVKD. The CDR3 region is CAISRALISETQYF. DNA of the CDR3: TGTGCCATCAGTCGGGCCCTCATTTCAGAGACCCAGTACTTC.

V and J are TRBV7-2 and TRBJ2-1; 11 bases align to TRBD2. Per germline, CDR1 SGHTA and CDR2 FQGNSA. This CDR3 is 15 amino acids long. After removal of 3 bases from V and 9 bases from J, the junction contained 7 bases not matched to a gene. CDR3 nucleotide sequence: TGTGCCAGCAGCTTGGGTACTAGCGGGGGCGGTGAGCAGTTCTTC. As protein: CASSLGTSGGGEQFF.

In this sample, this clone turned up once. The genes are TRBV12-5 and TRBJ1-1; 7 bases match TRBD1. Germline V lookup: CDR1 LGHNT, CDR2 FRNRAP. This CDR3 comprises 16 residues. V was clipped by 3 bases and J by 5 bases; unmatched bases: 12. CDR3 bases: TGTGCTAGTGGTTTCCAGGGGGGCTCCTTTGGGACTGAAGCTTTCTTT. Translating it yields CASGFQGGSFGTEAFF.

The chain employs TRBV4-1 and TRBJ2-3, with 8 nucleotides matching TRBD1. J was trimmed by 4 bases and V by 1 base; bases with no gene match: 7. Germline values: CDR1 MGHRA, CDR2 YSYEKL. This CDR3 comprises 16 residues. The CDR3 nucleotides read TGCGCCAGCAGCCAAGGTCAGGGGGCAGGGGCAGATACGCAGTATTTT. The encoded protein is CASSQGQGAGADTQYF.

Here the CDR3 reads CASRRTGGRYEQYF. The CDR3 DNA sequence: TGTGCCAGCAGACGGACAGGGGGAAGGTACGAGCAGTACTTC. The chain joins TRBV2 to TRBJ2-7, with 10 bases matching TRBD1. This CDR3 region has 14 residues. From germline, CDR1 is SNHLY and CDR2 FYNNEI. V dropped 6 bases and J dropped 4; count of bases not matched to a gene: 6.

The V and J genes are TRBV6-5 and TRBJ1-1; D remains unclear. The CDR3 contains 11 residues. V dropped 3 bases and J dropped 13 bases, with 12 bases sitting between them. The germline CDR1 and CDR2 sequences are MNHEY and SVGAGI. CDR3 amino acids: CASSYLGIVFF. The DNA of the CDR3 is TGTGCCAGCAGTTATTTAGGTATCGTTTTCTTT.

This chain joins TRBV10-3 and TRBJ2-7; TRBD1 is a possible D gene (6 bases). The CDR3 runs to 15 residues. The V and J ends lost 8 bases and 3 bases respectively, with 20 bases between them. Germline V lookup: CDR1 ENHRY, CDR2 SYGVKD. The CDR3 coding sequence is TGTGCCATCTCTAGGCTGCAGGGGCAAAACTACGAGCAGTACTTC. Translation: CAISRLQGQNYEQYF.

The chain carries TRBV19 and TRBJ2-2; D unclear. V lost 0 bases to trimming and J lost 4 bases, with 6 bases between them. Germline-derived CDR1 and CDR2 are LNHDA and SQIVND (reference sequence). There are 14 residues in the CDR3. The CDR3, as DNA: TGTGCCAGTAGTATAGAAAGAGGCACCGGGGAGCTGTTTTTT. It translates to CASSIERGTGELFF.

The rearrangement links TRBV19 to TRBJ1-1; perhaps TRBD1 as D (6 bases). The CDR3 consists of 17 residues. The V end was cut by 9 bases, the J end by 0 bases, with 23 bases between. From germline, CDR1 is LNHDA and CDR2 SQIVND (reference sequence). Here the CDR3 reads CASRKRGTDYMNTEAFF. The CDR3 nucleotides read TGTGCCAGCAGAAAAAGGGGGACCGACTACATGAACACTGAAGCTTTCTTT.

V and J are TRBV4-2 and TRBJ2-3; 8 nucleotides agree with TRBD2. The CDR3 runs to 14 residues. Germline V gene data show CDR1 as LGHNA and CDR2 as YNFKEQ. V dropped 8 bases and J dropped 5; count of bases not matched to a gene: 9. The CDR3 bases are TGTGCCAGCGGCCCGGGAGGGCCGGGAGATACGCAGTATTTT. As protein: CASGPGGPGDTQYF.

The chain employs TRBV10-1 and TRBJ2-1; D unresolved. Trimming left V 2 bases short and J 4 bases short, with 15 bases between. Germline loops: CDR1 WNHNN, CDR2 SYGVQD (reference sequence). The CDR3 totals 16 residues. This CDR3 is CASSEGENGGYNEQFF. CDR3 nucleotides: TGCGCCAGCAGTGAGGGTGAGAACGGTGGTTACAATGAGCAGTTCTTC.

The DNA for the CDR3 is TGTGCCAGCAGCTTAACCCCATTCTACTCTGGAAACACCATATATTTT. Amino acid sequence: CASSLTPFYSGNTIYF. The V and J genes are TRBV7-2 and TRBJ1-3; D ambiguous. This CDR3 is 16 amino acids long. The V end was cut by 2 bases, the J end by 0 bases, with 11 bases between. Germline V gene data show CDR1 as SGHTA and CDR2 as FQGNSA.

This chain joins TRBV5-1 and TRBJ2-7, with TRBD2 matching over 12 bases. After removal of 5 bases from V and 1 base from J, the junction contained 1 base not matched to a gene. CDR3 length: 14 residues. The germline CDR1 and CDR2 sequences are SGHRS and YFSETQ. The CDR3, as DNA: TGCGCCAGCAGGACTAGCGGGAGTTCCTACGAGCAGTACTTC. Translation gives CASRTSGSSYEQYF.

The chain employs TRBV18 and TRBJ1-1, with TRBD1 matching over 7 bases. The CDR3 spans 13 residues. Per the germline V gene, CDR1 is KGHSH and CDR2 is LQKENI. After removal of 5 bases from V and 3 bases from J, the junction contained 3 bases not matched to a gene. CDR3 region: CASSKGAYTEAFF. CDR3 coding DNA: TGTGCCAGCTCAAAGGGGGCGTACACTGAAGCTTTCTTT.

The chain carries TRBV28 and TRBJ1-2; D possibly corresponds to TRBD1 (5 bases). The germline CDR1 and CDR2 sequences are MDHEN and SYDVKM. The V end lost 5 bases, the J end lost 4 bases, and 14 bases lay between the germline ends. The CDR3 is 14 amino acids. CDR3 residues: CASSSGGDRYGYTF. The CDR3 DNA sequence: TGTGCCAGCAGTAGTGGGGGGGACCGCTATGGCTACACCTTC.

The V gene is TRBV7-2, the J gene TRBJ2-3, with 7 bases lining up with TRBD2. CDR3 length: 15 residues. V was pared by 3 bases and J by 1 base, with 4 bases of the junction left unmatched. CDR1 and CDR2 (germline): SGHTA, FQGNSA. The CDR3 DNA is TGTGCCAGCAGCTTCGGGGGGTATGGCACAGATACGCAGTATTTT. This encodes CASSFGGYGTDTQYF.

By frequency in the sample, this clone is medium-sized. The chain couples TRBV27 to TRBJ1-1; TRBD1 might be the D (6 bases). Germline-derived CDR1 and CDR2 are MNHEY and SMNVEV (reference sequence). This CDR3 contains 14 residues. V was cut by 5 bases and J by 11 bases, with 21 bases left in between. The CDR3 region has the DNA TGTGCCAGCAGTCCCGAGGACAGTCGATTCGGGGCTTTCTTT. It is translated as CASSPEDSRFGAFF.

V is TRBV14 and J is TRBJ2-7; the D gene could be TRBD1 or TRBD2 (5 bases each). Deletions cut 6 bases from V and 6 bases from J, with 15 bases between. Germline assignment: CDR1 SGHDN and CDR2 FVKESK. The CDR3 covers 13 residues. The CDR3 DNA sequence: TGTGCCAGCAGAGACCGGGGACGGGGCGAGCAGTACTTC. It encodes CASRDRGRGEQYF.

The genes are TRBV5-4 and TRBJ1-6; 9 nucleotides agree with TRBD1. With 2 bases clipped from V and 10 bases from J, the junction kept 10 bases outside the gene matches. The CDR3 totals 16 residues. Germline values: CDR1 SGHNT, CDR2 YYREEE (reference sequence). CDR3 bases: TGTGCCAGCAGCTTTGGGTGGGGACAGGGCCAGTCACCCCTCCACTTT. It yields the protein CASSFGWGQGQSPLHF.

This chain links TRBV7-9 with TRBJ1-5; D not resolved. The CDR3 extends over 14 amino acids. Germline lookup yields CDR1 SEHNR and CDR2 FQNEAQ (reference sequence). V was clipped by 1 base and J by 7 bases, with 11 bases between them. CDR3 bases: TGTGCCAGCAGCTTAGAGACGTTCCACCAGCCCCAGCATTTT. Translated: CASSLETFHQPQHF.

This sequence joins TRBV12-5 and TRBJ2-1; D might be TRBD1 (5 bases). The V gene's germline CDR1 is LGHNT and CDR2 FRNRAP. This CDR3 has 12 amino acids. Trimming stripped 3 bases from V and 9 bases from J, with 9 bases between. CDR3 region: CASGLGVGEQFF. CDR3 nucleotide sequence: TGTGCTAGTGGTTTAGGGGTCGGTGAGCAGTTCTTC.

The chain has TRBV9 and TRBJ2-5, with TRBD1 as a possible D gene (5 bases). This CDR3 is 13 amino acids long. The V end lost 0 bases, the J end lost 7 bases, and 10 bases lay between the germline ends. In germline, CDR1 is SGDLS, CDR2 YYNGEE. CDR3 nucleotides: TGTGCCAGCAGCGTAGGTGGGGCTACGACCCAGTACTTC. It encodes CASSVGGATTQYF.

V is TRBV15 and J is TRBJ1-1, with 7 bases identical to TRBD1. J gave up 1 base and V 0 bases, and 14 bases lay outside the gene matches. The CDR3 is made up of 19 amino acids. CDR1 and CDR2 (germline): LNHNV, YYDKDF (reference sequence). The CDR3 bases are TGTGCCACCAGCAGAGATGGTACAGGGGCCGTTTCCCGGAACACTGAAGCTTTCTTT. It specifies CATSRDGTGAVSRNTEAFF.

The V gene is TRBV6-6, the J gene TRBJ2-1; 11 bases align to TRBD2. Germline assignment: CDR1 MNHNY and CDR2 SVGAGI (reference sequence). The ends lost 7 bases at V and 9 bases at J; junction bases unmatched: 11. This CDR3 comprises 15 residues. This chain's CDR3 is CASTDLAGGGGEQFF. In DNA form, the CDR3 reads TGTGCCAGCACCGACCTAGCGGGGGGCGGGGGTGAGCAGTTCTTC.

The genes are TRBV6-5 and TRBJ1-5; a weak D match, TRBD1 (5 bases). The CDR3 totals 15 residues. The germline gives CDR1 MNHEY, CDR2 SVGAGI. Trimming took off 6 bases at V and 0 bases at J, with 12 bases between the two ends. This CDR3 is CASRNRFYSNQPQHF. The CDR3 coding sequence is TGTGCCAGCAGGAACAGGTTTTATAGCAATCAGCCCCAGCATTTT.

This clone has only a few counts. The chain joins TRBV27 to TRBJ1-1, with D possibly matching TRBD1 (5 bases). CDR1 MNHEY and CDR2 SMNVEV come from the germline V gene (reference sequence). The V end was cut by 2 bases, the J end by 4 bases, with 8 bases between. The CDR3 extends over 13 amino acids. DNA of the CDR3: TGTGCCAGCAGTTTAACTAGGGGCACTGAAGCTTTCTTT. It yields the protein CASSLTRGTEAFF.

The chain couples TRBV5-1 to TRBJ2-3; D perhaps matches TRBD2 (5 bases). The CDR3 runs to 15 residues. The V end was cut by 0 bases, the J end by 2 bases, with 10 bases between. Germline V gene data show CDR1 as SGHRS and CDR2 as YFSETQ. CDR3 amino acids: CASSLVEGFTDTQYF. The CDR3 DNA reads TGCGCCAGCAGCTTGGTAGAGGGTTTCACAGATACGCAGTATTTT.

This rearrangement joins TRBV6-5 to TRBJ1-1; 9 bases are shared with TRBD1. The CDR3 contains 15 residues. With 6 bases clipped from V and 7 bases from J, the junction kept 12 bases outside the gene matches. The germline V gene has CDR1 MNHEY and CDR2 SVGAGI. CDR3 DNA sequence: TGTGCCAGCAGCGATCCCGGGACAGGGATTGGTGAAGCTTTCTTT. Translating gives CASSDPGTGIGEAFF.

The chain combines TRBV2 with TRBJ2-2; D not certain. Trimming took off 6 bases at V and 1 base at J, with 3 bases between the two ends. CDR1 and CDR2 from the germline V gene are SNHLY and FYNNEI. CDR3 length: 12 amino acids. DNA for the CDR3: TGTGCCAGCAGCCTGAACACCGGGGAGCTGTTTTTT. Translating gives CASSLNTGELFF.

In DNA form, the CDR3 reads TGCAGCGTTGTGGGCACAGGGTTGGGAACTGAAGCTTTCTTT. Its translation: CSVVGTGLGTEAFF. The chain joins TRBV29-1 to TRBJ1-1, with D maybe TRBD1 (6 bases). The CDR3 is 14 residues long. Trimming cost V 4 bases and J 5 bases, with 17 bases left between them. The germline CDR1 and CDR2 sequences are SQVTM and ANQGSEA.